This TCR beta chain derives from a study of blood T cell repertoires in COVID-19. Study context: Acute and convalescent COVID-19 specimens originated in the United States, Italy and Spain.

Here immunoSEQ multiplex PCR was the method, and the copy in TCRdb shows in-frame clones only, minus some. The sample comprises about 52,000 clones, approximately 80% of which are singletons, and roughly 7.1% rests with the top ten. CDR1 is SGDLS and CDR2 is YYNGEE in the germline V gene. J was trimmed by 4 bases and V by 7 bases; bases with no gene match: 9. The CDR3 loop spans 15 amino acids. V and J are TRBV9 and TRBJ2-1; TRBD2 agrees at 9 bases. Sequencing was done on a sample of peripheral blood. This receptor was obtained from a man aged 70 or older with active COVID-19. In DNA, the CDR3 is TGTGCCAGCTTGAGGGATAGCGGGGGTTACAATGAGCAGTTCTTC. This translates into CASLRDSGGYNEQFF.